This T cell receptor beta chain was captured by sequencing in a study of T cell changes during pregnancy in multiple sclerosis. The CDR3 runs 13 residues. Trimming removed 4 bases from V and 1 base from J, with 8 bases in between. From germline, CDR1 is SGDLS and CDR2 YYNGEE. Some clones are missing from TCRdb's copy, which holds only in-frame ones; the method was immunoSEQ multiplex PCR. The sample holds 70,000 to 75,000 clones, 80% to 95% seen once. This chain uses TRBV9 with TRBJ1-1, with D tentatively TRBD1 (6 bases). The sample in question was peripheral blood, obtained in the second trimester of pregnancy. The clonotype comes from a female donor with multiple sclerosis, enrolled in a pregnancy study. CDR3 coding DNA: TGTGCCAGCAGCCGAGGGGGGAACACTGAAGCTTTCTTT. Translating it yields CASSRGGNTEAFF.